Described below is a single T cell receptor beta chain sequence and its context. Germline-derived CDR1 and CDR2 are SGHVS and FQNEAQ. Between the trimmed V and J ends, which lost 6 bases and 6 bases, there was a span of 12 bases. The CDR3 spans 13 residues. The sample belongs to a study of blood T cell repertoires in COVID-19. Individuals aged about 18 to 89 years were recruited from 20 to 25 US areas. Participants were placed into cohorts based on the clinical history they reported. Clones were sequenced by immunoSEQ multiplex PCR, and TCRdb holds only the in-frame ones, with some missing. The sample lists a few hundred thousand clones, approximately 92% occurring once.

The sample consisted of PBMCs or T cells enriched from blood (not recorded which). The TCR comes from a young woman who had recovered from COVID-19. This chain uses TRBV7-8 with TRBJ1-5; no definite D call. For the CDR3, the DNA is TGTGCCAGCAGAGCATTCGAAAGTCAGCCCCAGCATTTT. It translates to CASRAFESQPQHF.